This T cell receptor beta chain emerged from a study of Graves' ophthalmopathy and Graves' hyperthyroidism. Study findings and constraints: Most clonotypes expanded in thyroid above 0.001 frequency were present in blood too.

Newly diagnosed, the hyperthyroidism patients had under 2 months' duration and were aged 18 to 65. Reliance was placed on clinical symptoms, serum thyroxine, TRAb, thyroid ultrasound and orbital computed tomography for diagnosis. Concerning this clonotype itself: What it binds is unknown.

Transcripts of RNA were the source for amplifying TCR beta CDR3 regions. HTBI primers were used in a first-round RT-PCR, which preceded a second-round multiplex PCR. TCRdb reprocessed the multiplex PCR reads with MiXCR, giving one entry per CDR3 protein. This table has hundreds of thousands of distinct CDR3 sequences, around 21% appearing once. The CDR3 length is 13 residues. With 6 bases removed from V and 8 bases from J, the gap between germline ends came to 16 bases. The sample was peripheral blood. The receptor's source is a woman aged 18-30 years with stable Graves' hyperthyroidism. The rearrangement uses TRBV12-3 or TRBV12-4 and TRBJ1-2, with a weak D call TRBD1 (5 bases). The CDR3 region is CASRGTVVGGYTF. The DNA of the CDR3 is TGTGCCAGCAGAGGGACGGTCGTGGGAGGCTACACCTTC.